These 17 T cell receptor beta chains originate from one sample sequenced in a study of OX40 agonist ivuxolimab in advanced cancers. Assay: immunoSEQ multiplex PCR; the TCRdb copy retains only in-frame clones and omits some. The table records 100,000 to 150,000 clones, 93% of them present only once. The input for sequencing was CD4+ or CD8+ T cells sorted from blood, taken in a trial of the OX40 agonist ivuxolimab. These receptors all stem from an adult with an advanced solid tumor such as melanoma, head and neck, liver or kidney cancer.

The J gene is TRBJ1-3, the V gene TRBV5-1, with 9 positions matching TRBD1. This CDR3 is 15 amino acids long. The ends lost 0 bases at V and 6 bases at J; junction bases unmatched: 4. Germline V gives CDR1 SGHRS, CDR2 YFSETQ. This chain's CDR3 is CASSLAWTGENTIYF. The CDR3 DNA sequence: TGCGCCAGCAGCTTGGCCTGGACAGGGGAAAACACCATATATTTT.

CDR3 region: CASSLVGGLNTDTQYF. Here the CDR3 DNA reads TGTGCCAGCAGCTTAGTGGGGGGCTTGAACACAGATACGCAGTATTTT. The chain combines TRBV11-2 with TRBJ2-3; D could derive from TRBD1 or TRBD2 (6 bases each). Germline assignment: CDR1 SGHAT and CDR2 FQNNGV. The germline V and J ends were trimmed by 1 base and 2 bases, with 13 bases remaining between them. CDR3 size: 16 residues.

The V call is TRBV5-8, the J call TRBJ1-4; D possibly corresponds to TRBD1 (6 bases). Germline CDR1 reads SGHTS; CDR2 reads YDEGEE. The CDR3 length is 11 residues. V dropped 10 bases and J dropped 7 bases, with 11 bases sitting between them. In nucleotides, the CDR3 is TGTGCCGCGGGGGGGGCTGAAAAACTGTTTTTT. This sequence encodes CAAGGAEKLFF.

The gene calls are TRBV11-2 and TRBJ2-1; tentatively, D is TRBD1 or TRBD2 (6 bases each). Trimming cost V 5 bases and J 8 bases, with 19 bases left between them. This CDR3 spans 15 amino acids. Germline V gene lookup returns CDR1 SGHAT and CDR2 FQNNGV. The CDR3 bases are TGTGCCAGCAGCCAAAGGGGGGTTGGGAGGTATGAGCAGTTCTTC. Amino acid sequence: CASSQRGVGRYEQFF.

The rearrangement uses TRBV28 and TRBJ1-1; D is ambiguous. Deletions cut 4 bases from V and 8 bases from J, with 14 bases between. CDR3 length: 13 residues. Germline V gene sequence: CDR1 MDHEN, CDR2 SYDVKM. This CDR3 reads CASSSTVEGEAFF. CDR3 nucleotides: TGTGCCAGCAGTTCCACGGTCGAGGGCGAAGCTTTCTTT.

The chain employs TRBV28 and TRBJ1-1; D is undetermined. Germline loops: CDR1 MDHEN, CDR2 SYDVKM. With 9 bases removed from V and 4 bases from J, the gap between germline ends came to 21 bases. The CDR3 has 15 residues. In DNA form, the CDR3 reads TGTGCCAGTCATACAATACGAGGTAAGGGCACTGAAGCTTTCTTT. This translates into CASHTIRGKGTEAFF.

This clone showed up just a few times. The chain recombines TRBV25-1 with TRBJ1-6; no clear D gene. This CDR3 spans 13 amino acids. CDR1 is MGHDK and CDR2 is SYGVNS in the germline V gene. V lost 6 bases, J lost 4 bases, and 7 bases lay in between. The DNA of the CDR3 is TGTGCCAGCAGGGGCCCTTATAATTCACCCCTCCACTTT. This translates into CASRGPYNSPLHF.

V usage is TRBV7-2 and J usage is TRBJ2-1; 10 nucleotides agree with TRBD1. V shed 3 bases and J 4 bases; nucleotides not matched to a gene: 3. The germline V gene has CDR1 SGHTA and CDR2 FQGNSA. The CDR3 consists of 15 residues. The CDR3 loop reads CASSFDRGHYNEQFF. CDR3 bases: TGTGCCAGCAGCTTTGACAGGGGGCATTACAATGAGCAGTTCTTC.

The J gene is TRBJ2-5, the V gene TRBV5-1; D is ambiguous. The closer fit of TRBJ2-7 to the DNA end suggests the J call may be wrong. The CDR3 is 14 amino acids. CDR1 is SGHRS and CDR2 is YFSETQ in the germline V gene. The CDR3: CASTKSTASYEQYF. Written as DNA, the CDR3 is TGCGCCAGCACCAAGAGCACTGCCTCCTACGAGCAGTACTTC.

With regard to this clone: Its ends do not fully match the called genes, so a read error is possible. The sample holds other DNA sequences that translate to the same CDR3. The chain recombines TRBV18 with TRBJ1-4; 8 bases fit TRBD1. The CDR3 totals 15 residues. CDR1 KGHSH and CDR2 LQKENI come from the germline V gene. The CDR3 DNA reads TGCGCCAGCTCGCGCGCGACAGGGGCGAATGAAAAACTGTTTTTT. Amino acids: CASSRATGANEKLFF.

In this sample, this clone turned up once. This rearrangement joins TRBV29-1 to TRBJ2-2; 11 bases align to TRBD2. J was trimmed by 6 bases and V by 2 bases; bases with no gene match: 11. Germline values: CDR1 SQVTM, CDR2 ANQGSEA. The CDR3 loop spans 17 amino acids. CDR3 in amino acids: CSVELRNSGRASGELFF. The CDR3 DNA follows: TGCAGCGTTGAACTTCGCAATAGCGGGAGGGCCTCCGGGGAGCTGTTTTTT.

Note on this clone: Other DNA sequences in the same sample also yield this CDR3. This chain connects TRBV5-1 to TRBJ1-2; possibly TRBD1 for D (5 bases). V shed 5 bases and J shed 5 bases, with 10 bases lying between them. The CDR3 extends over 12 amino acids. CDR1 and CDR2 from the germline V gene are SGHRS and YFSETQ. CDR3 nucleotides: TGCGCCAGCAGTCAGGGTGGGTATGGCTACACCTTC. Translation gives CASSQGGYGYTF.

The chain carries TRBV5-1 and TRBJ2-1; TRBD2 matches at 7 bases. The CDR3 runs to 16 residues. Germline CDR1 and CDR2: SGHRS and YFSETQ. V lost 3 bases and J lost 6; bases outside the gene matches: 12. Written as DNA, the CDR3 is TGCGCCAGCAGCTCCAAGGGACTTCCGGGAGGCAATGAGCAGTTCTTC. Translated: CASSSKGLPGGNEQFF.

J is TRBJ2-7 and V is TRBV11-2, with D hard to call. With 1 base removed from V and 2 bases from J, the gap between germline ends came to 9 bases. The CDR3 sequence is 14 residues long. Germline values: CDR1 SGHAT, CDR2 FQNNGV. CDR3 in DNA: TGTGCCAGCAGCTTAGTAGGAAGCCCCTACGAGCAGTACTTC. Translation: CASSLVGSPYEQYF.

This clone was detected only once. V usage is TRBV7-2 and J usage is TRBJ1-2, with D possibly TRBD1 on 5 matching bases. This CDR3 is 14 amino acids long. Trimming cost V 1 base and J 4 bases, with 10 bases left between them. Germline lookup yields CDR1 SGHTA and CDR2 FQGNSA. CDR3 sequence (DNA): TGTGCCAGCAGCTTAGGGAGGGACGCCTATGGCTACACCTTC. Protein sequence: CASSLGRDAYGYTF. Combining the CDR3 with reference TRBV7-2 and TRBJ1-2 gives the whole variable domain GAGVSQSPSNKVTEKGKDVELRCDPISGHTALYWYRQSLGQGLEFLIYFQGNSAPDKSGLPSDRFSAERTGGSVSTLTIQRTQQEDSAVYLCASSLGRDAYGYTFGSGTRLTVV.

The CDR3 DNA is TGTGCCAGCAGCCAGGGGACAGGGGAGACCCAGTACTTC. Translating it yields CASSQGTGETQYF. V and J are TRBV5-6 and TRBJ2-5; 9 bases map to TRBD1. The CDR3 contains 13 residues. After removal of 4 bases from V and 5 bases from J, the junction contained 3 bases not matched to a gene. Germline V CDR1 and CDR2: SGHDT, YYEEEE.

This CDR3 reads CASSPLGLGGWSTDTQYF. DNA of the CDR3: TGTGCCAGCAGCCCCCTTGGGTTGGGTGGTTGGAGCACAGATACGCAGTATTTT. V and J are TRBV7-6 and TRBJ2-3; no definite D call. The CDR3 covers 18 residues. V lost 5 bases and J 0 bases, leaving 21 bases between the germline ends. Germline lookup yields CDR1 SGHVS and CDR2 FNYEAQ.